The 16 T cell receptor beta chains given below trace back to one sample, sequenced in a study of CD8 T cells in ankylosing spondylitis (dated by TCRdb to about 2017). Libraries were constructed by 5' RACE. The reads were generated on an Illumina HiSeq 2500. In-frame beta chains were kept once TCRdb had trimmed the public reads at Q25 with fastp and called clones with MiXCR. Records with the same CDR3 protein are collapsed into one entry carrying the most frequent genes and DNA. Across this sample there are more than 150,000 distinct CDR3 sequences, with roughly 12% seen only once. Just under 30% of the sample is in the top ten clones. The sequencing sample was made of blood, either unsorted or a sorted T cell fraction (not recorded which). The receptor set was obtained from a male donor with ankylosing spondylitis or in good health (not recorded which).

This clonotype was picked up many times. The chain links TRBV7-2 to TRBJ2-4; D not certain. The CDR3 is made up of 14 amino acids. Trimming cost V 4 bases and J 6 bases, with 13 bases left between them. Germline lookup yields CDR1 SGHTA and CDR2 FQGNSA. CDR3 protein: CASSSRQGVNIQYF. Here the CDR3 DNA reads TGTGCCAGCAGCTCGAGACAAGGAGTAAACATTCAGTACTTC.

This clonotype has just a few counts. This rearrangement joins TRBV6-1 to TRBJ2-2; D call uncertain. Germline V lookup: CDR1 MNHNS, CDR2 SASEGT. Trimming removed 5 bases at V and 1 base at J, with 11 bases between. The CDR3 runs to 15 residues. DNA of the CDR3: TGTGCCAGCAGTCCCCACGACGGGAACACCGGGGAGCTGTTTTTT. Protein: CASSPHDGNTGELFF.

The chain recombines TRBV20-1 with TRBJ1-1; D not resolved. V was cut by 4 bases and J by 2 bases, with 17 bases left in between. There are 15 residues in the CDR3. The germline V gene has CDR1 DFQATT and CDR2 SNEGSKA (reference sequence). DNA of the CDR3: TGCAGTGCTAAGGCCCCCGTGGAGGGCAACACTGAAGCTTTCTTT. Encoded protein: CSAKAPVEGNTEAFF.

CDR3: CSVGELDRNQYF. Written as DNA, the CDR3 is TGCAGCGTTGGAGAACTGGACAGAAACCAGTACTTC. The J gene is TRBJ2-5, the V gene TRBV29-1, with D tentatively TRBD1 (6 bases). Between the trimmed V and J ends, which lost 4 bases and 10 bases, there was a span of 16 bases. The CDR3 totals 12 residues. The germline V gene has CDR1 SQVTM and CDR2 ANQGSEA.

DNA for the CDR3: TGTGCCAGCAACCGCGGTAAAGAGACCCAGTACTTC. It codes for CASNRGKETQYF. V and J are TRBV2 and TRBJ2-5; D gene ambiguous. With 7 bases removed from V and 3 bases from J, the gap between germline ends came to 9 bases. Per the germline V gene, CDR1 is SNHLY and CDR2 is FYNNEI. The CDR3 loop spans 12 amino acids.

This clonotype was detected many times. This sequence joins TRBV10-3 and TRBJ2-7; D not certain. V lost 3 bases and J lost 0, with 12 bases in between. Germline V gene lookup returns CDR1 ENHRY and CDR2 SYGVKD. The length of the CDR3 is 15 residues. The CDR3 DNA reads TGTGCCATCAGTGAAAAGGCTGATAGCTCCTACGAGCAGTACTTC. It translates to CAISEKADSSYEQYF.

The table lists this clonotype with many counts. V usage is TRBV20-1 and J usage is TRBJ2-3; D remains ambiguous. The CDR3 extends over 14 amino acids. Per the germline V gene, CDR1 is DFQATT and CDR2 is SNEGSKA (reference sequence). V lost 5 bases to trimming and J lost 0 bases, with 12 bases between them. The CDR3 bases are TGCAGTGCTCTCGGACCAGTAAGCACAGATACGCAGTATTTT. Its protein product is CSALGPVSTDTQYF.

This clonotype was recorded a few times. Here the CDR3 reads CASSSGNTIYF. CDR3 coding DNA: TGTGCCAGCAGCTCTGGAAACACCATATATTTT. The chain is built from TRBV7-2 and TRBJ1-3; D gene unclear. The CDR3 covers 11 residues. V lost 4 bases and J 2 bases, leaving 0 bases between the germline ends. Germline CDR1 SGHTA, CDR2 FQGNSA.

This clonotype was counted only a few times. The rearrangement uses TRBV6-2 or TRBV6-3 and TRBJ1-1, with D maybe TRBD1 (6 bases). CDR1 and CDR2 (germline): MNHEY, SVGEGT. V was cut by 9 bases and J by 1 base, with 9 bases left in between. The CDR3 covers 12 residues. The CDR3 DNA reads as TGTGCCAGTAAAGGGGGGAACACTGAAGCTTTCTTT. This translates into CASKGGNTEAFF.

This chain uses TRBV19 with TRBJ1-3; D may be TRBD1 (6 bases). CDR1 is LNHDA, CDR2 SQIVND, per germline (reference sequence). Trimming took off 7 bases at V and 0 bases at J, with 16 bases between the two ends. This CDR3 has 16 residues. CDR3 amino acids: CASTNLPTGSGNTIYF. CDR3 nucleotides: TGTGCCAGTACCAACCTCCCGACAGGCTCTGGAAACACCATATATTTT.

This clonotype was counted ten times or more. The chain is built from TRBV2 and TRBJ2-1, with no clear D. The CDR3 loop spans 12 amino acids. The germline V gene encodes CDR1 SNHLY and CDR2 FYNNEI. Trimming took 4 bases from V and 4 from J, leaving 5 bases between them. CDR3 protein: CASSVDYNEQFF. DNA of the CDR3: TGTGCCAGCAGTGTAGATTACAATGAGCAGTTCTTC. The whole variable domain, remainder taken from reference TRBV2 and TRBJ2-1, is EPEVTQTPSHQVTQMGQEVILRCVPISNHLYFYWYRQILGQKVEFLVSFYNNEISEKSEIFDDQFSVERPDGSNFTLKIRSTKLEDSAMYFCASSVDYNEQFFGPGTRLTVL.

This clonotype was counted between two and nine times. V usage is TRBV6-5 and J usage is TRBJ1-4; 9 bases are shared with TRBD1. Per germline, CDR1 MNHEY and CDR2 SVGAGI. V shed 4 bases and J 8 bases; nucleotides not matched to a gene: 8. CDR3 length: 15 amino acids. CDR3 nucleotides: TGTGCCAGCAGTTCCCGACAGGGGGGGGGGGAAAAACTGTTTTTT. Translation gives CASSSRQGGGEKLFF.

This clonotype was counted at least ten times. The rearrangement links TRBV20-1 to TRBJ2-3; possibly TRBD2 for D (5 bases). Trimming cost V 6 bases and J 6 bases, with 13 bases left between them. The V gene's germline CDR1 is DFQATT and CDR2 SNEGSKA (reference sequence). The length of the CDR3 is 12 residues. CDR3 nucleotides: TGCAGTGCCCGGACTCTTTCGGATACGCAGTATTTT. Translation gives CSARTLSDTQYF.

This clonotype appeared many times. This chain links TRBV12-3 or TRBV12-4 with TRBJ2-1; D uncertain. The V end was cut by 5 bases, the J end by 7 bases, with 6 bases between. CDR3 length: 11 amino acids. The CDR3 DNA reads TGTGCCAGCAGTCCGCTGAATGAGCAGTTCTTC. This codes for CASSPLNEQFF.

This clonotype has ten or more counts. This chain joins TRBV5-1 and TRBJ1-4; D not resolved. V was trimmed by 0 bases and J by 1 base, leaving 4 bases between them. This CDR3 is built from 14 residues. The V gene's germline CDR1 is SGHRS and CDR2 YFSETQ. CDR3 protein: CASSLGETNEKLFF. CDR3 nucleotides: TGCGCCAGCAGCTTGGGGGAAACTAATGAAAAACTGTTTTTT.

With respect to this clonotype: Mismatch with germline at one junction end may stem from a read error. This chain uses TRBV20-1 with TRBJ2-4; 7 nucleotides line up with TRBD1. Germline V CDR1 and CDR2: DFQATT, SNEGSKA (reference sequence). There are 16 residues in the CDR3. In DNA, the CDR3 is TGCTGTGCTAGAGGGGGCGGTGAGAGGGCCAAAAACATTCAGTACTTC. This encodes CCARGGGERAKNIQYF.